The TCR beta chain described here comes from a study of T cell clonotyping in hematopoietic cell transplantation. Study-level results: At the given depth, recipient repertoires were over 95% de novo clonotypes. Pathologically expanded recipient clonotypes increased progressively from day 30 to day 180 as diversity fell.

Comments on this clone: Its antigen is unidentified.

The CDR3 sequence is 12 residues long. The germline gives CDR1 GTSNPN, CDR2 SVGIG (reference sequence). Libraries were prepared by immunoSEQ multiplex PCR; TCRdb keeps only in-frame clonotypes and omits some of them. The sample records 9,500 or so clones, 77% being singletons. Sequenced material: PBMCs, taken 30 days after allogeneic stem cell transplant. The clonotype originates from a female patient in her forties who had an allogeneic stem cell transplant from a related donor, so T cells may come from the graft donor. Some clones in this sample may be carry-over from other donors' samples. The chain combines TRBV30 with TRBJ1-3; a possible D gene is TRBD1 (6 bases). DNA of the CDR3: TGTGCATCTAGGGGGGGAGGCAACACCATATATTTT. Protein: CASRGGGNTIYF.